This entry is about one TCR beta chain. The sample is drawn from a study of chronic HIV infection and antiretroviral therapy. TCRdb called the 5' RACE reads again in MiXCR, with one record for every CDR3 protein. This repertoire shows 45,000 to 60,000 distinct CDR3 sequences, approximately 20% found once; its top ten account for 2.8%. Trimming cost V 7 bases and J 5 bases, with 14 bases left between them. The CDR3 loop spans 13 amino acids. Per germline, CDR1 MNHNS and CDR2 SASEGT. The TCR originated in an adult who had HIV and had not received antiretroviral therapy, or was an uninfected healthy control (not recorded which). Sequencing was performed on peripheral blood. The chain has TRBV6-1 and TRBJ1-1; D uncertain. This CDR3 is CASKEGAITEAFF. The CDR3 nucleotides are TGTGCCAGCAAGGAGGGCGCGATAACTGAAGCTTTCTTT.